The 23 T cell receptor beta chains below all came from one sample that was sequenced in a study of blood T cells in healthy people across ages. A sample-barcoded 5' primer and a J-beta primer mix were used in a second PCR of roughly 7 to 11 cycles. TCRdb passed the 5' RACE reads through MiXCR, listing each CDR3 protein once. The data show roughly 570,000 distinct CDR3 sequences, roughly 28% seen once. Specimen: blood. The receptors originated from a woman between 65 and 79 years old in good health.

The gene calls are TRBV20-1 and TRBJ2-7; 8 nucleotides agree with TRBD1. CDR3 length: 15 residues. With V trimmed by 0 bases and J by 2 bases, 6 bases remained unmatched. Germline CDR1 and CDR2: DFQATT and SNEGSKA (reference sequence). The CDR3 here is CSARDRTGSPYEQYF. CDR3 nucleotides: TGCAGTGCTAGAGATAGGACAGGGTCCCCCTACGAGCAGTACTTC.

This chain joins TRBV20-1 and TRBJ2-5; 8 bases match TRBD1. The CDR3 loop spans 15 amino acids. The V gene end was trimmed by 5 bases and the J gene end by 6 bases; junction bases not matched to a gene: 14. Germline V gene data show CDR1 as DFQATT and CDR2 as SNEGSKA (reference sequence). The CDR3 region has the DNA TGCAGTGCTCCCGAGGGACAGGCGGCGGTTAAGACCCAGTACTTC. Translation gives CSAPEGQAAVKTQYF.

The CDR3 DNA sequence: TGTGCCAGCAGCCAAGGACCGCGGGAGAAAGAGACCCAGTACTTC. It codes for CASSQGPREKETQYF. The rearrangement links TRBV4-2 to TRBJ2-5; 7 bases are a match to TRBD2. Germline CDR1 LGHNA, CDR2 YNFKEQ. V lost 1 base and J lost 3; bases outside the gene matches: 5. The CDR3 sequence is 15 residues long.

This clonotype was seen more than once but under ten times. V is TRBV29-1 and J is TRBJ2-7; 10 bases fit TRBD2. Germline assignment: CDR1 SQVTM and CDR2 ANQGSEA. The CDR3 is 13 residues long. Trimming cost V 4 bases and J 2 bases; bases outside gene matches: 2. CDR3 coding DNA: TGCAGCGTTGGTAGCGGGGGGACCTACGAGCAGTACTTC. Translating gives CSVGSGGTYEQYF.

The chain carries TRBV18 and TRBJ2-5; D may be TRBD1 (5 bases). Germline loops: CDR1 KGHSH, CDR2 LQKENI. This CDR3 has 15 amino acids. V lost 2 bases and J 0 bases, leaving 10 bases between the germline ends. The CDR3 region is CASSPSYRYQETQYF. The CDR3 DNA reads TGTGCCAGCTCACCATCTTACAGGTACCAAGAGACCCAGTACTTC. Supplemented by reference TRBV18 and TRBJ2-5, the full variable domain reads NAGVMQNPRHLVRRRGQEARLRCSPMKGHSHVYWYRQLPEEGLKFMVYLQKENIIDESGMPKERFSAEFPKEGPSILRIQQVVRGDSAAYFCASSPSYRYQETQYFGPGTRLLVL.

This clonotype has only a few counts. This chain connects TRBV27 to TRBJ2-1, with 7 bases fitting TRBD1. This CDR3 is built from 21 residues. The germline V gene encodes CDR1 MNHEY and CDR2 SMNVEV (reference sequence). V lost 3 bases, J lost 6 bases, and 26 bases stayed unmatched. CDR3 DNA sequence: TGTGCCAGCAGTTTCCCTCCGGACAGGTCTCGCTGGCCGGCACTTGGCAATGAGCAGTTCTTC. This sequence encodes CASSFPPDRSRWPALGNEQFF.

This sequence joins TRBV5-1 and TRBJ2-7; D remains ambiguous. V was trimmed by 4 bases and J by 6 bases, leaving 11 bases between them. The germline CDR1 and CDR2 sequences are SGHRS and YFSETQ. The CDR3 contains 12 residues. The CDR3 is CASSHTPAEQYF. The DNA of the CDR3 is TGCGCCAGCAGCCACACCCCCGCCGAGCAGTACTTC.

The rearrangement links TRBV2 to TRBJ1-5, with 8 bases fitting TRBD1. There are 14 residues in the CDR3. J was trimmed by 0 bases and V by 8 bases; bases with no gene match: 3. Germline CDR1 is SNHLY and CDR2 is FYNNEI. As DNA, the CDR3 is TGTGCCAGCCGGACAGGGTATAGCAATCAGCCCCAGCATTTT. Protein: CASRTGYSNQPQHF.

The V call is TRBV9, the J call TRBJ2-7; D might be TRBD1 or TRBD2, each matching 6 bases. The ends were cut back, 2 bases at V and 4 bases at J, with 13 bases in the middle. This CDR3 contains 14 residues. The V gene's germline CDR1 is SGDLS and CDR2 YYNGEE. The CDR3 DNA reads as TGTGCCAGCAGCGTTAGACGGAGGGGGTACGAGCAGTACTTC. It encodes CASSVRRRGYEQYF.

This clonotype appeared a single time. The chain couples TRBV27 to TRBJ1-1; possibly TRBD1 for D (5 bases). Trimming removed 7 bases from V and 2 bases from J, with 14 bases in between. The CDR3 loop spans 14 amino acids. Germline V gene sequence: CDR1 MNHEY, CDR2 SMNVEV (reference sequence). The CDR3, as DNA: TGTGCCAGCACCTCGAGCAGGACAAACACTGAAGCTTTCTTT. It specifies CASTSSRTNTEAFF.

This clonotype was recorded only once. One end of the junction fails to match germline, which may point to a read error. This chain joins TRBV2 and TRBJ2-5, with TRBD1 matching over 7 bases. CDR1 is SNHLY, CDR2 FYNNEI, per germline. The CDR3 sequence is 16 residues long. The CDR3 loop is CAGSPDRDGWRETQYF. The CDR3, as DNA: TGTGCCGGCAGTCCTGACAGGGATGGGTGGCGAGAGACCCAGTACTTC.

The rearrangement uses TRBV12-3 or TRBV12-4 and TRBJ1-5; a possible D gene is TRBD1 (6 bases). The length of the CDR3 is 14 residues. Between the trimmed V and J ends, which lost 6 bases and 5 bases, there was a span of 14 bases. CDR3 protein: CASSPGQTHQPQHF. The CDR3, as DNA: TGTGCCAGCAGCCCCGGACAGACCCATCAGCCCCAGCATTTT.

V is TRBV7-3 and J is TRBJ2-3, with TRBD2 identical over 8 bases. The CDR3 covers 16 residues. Trimming at V came to 4 bases and at J to 2 bases, leaving 8 bases not matched to a gene. Germline CDR1 reads SGHTA; CDR2 reads FQGTGA. DNA for the CDR3: TGTGCCAGCAGCTCCAACGCCGGGGGGGACACAGATACGCAGTATTTT. Protein sequence: CASSSNAGGDTDTQYF.

This clonotype was seen at least ten times. This rearrangement joins TRBV6-2 or TRBV6-3 to TRBJ2-5; the D is unclear. The J call may be incorrect, as the DNA end agrees better with TRBJ2-7. Germline V gene sequence: CDR1 MNHEY, CDR2 SVGEGT. This CDR3 is 12 amino acids long. CDR3 amino acids: CASSYAGYEQYF. CDR3 nucleotides: TGTGCCAGCAGTTACGCCGGTTACGAGCAGTACTTC.

CDR3 nucleotide sequence: TGCAGCGCCCTCCGGGACAGGGAAACAGATACGCAGTATTTT. Translating gives CSALRDRETDTQYF. This chain links TRBV29-1 with TRBJ2-3; 9 nucleotides match TRBD1. V gave up 7 bases and J gave up 3 bases; unmatched junction bases: 8. The CDR3 spans 14 residues. From germline, CDR1 is SQVTM and CDR2 ANQGSEA.

The chain joins TRBV4-1 to TRBJ2-5; tentative D call: TRBD2 (5 bases). V was pared by 2 bases and J by 5 bases, with 21 bases between. CDR1 MGHRA and CDR2 YSYEKL come from the germline V gene. The length of the CDR3 is 17 residues. CDR3 sequence reads: CASSQRPSGGNGETQYF. CDR3 sequence (DNA): TGCGCCAGCAGCCAAAGACCAAGCGGCGGAAACGGGGAGACCCAGTACTTC.

This clonotype occurred a few times. This chain joins TRBV11-3 and TRBJ1-2; tentative D call: TRBD1 (5 bases). Trimming left V 2 bases short and J 7 bases short, with 8 bases between. The CDR3 has 12 amino acids. The germline V gene encodes CDR1 SGHNT and CDR2 YENEEA. The CDR3 region is CASSLQGSGYTF. The CDR3 DNA reads TGTGCCAGCAGCTTACAGGGATCTGGCTACACCTTC.

This sequence joins TRBV6-2 or TRBV6-3 and TRBJ2-5; a possible D gene is TRBD1 (5 bases). The CDR3 loop spans 16 amino acids. The germline V and J ends were trimmed by 6 bases and 2 bases, with 19 bases remaining between them. From germline, CDR1 is MNHEY and CDR2 SVGEGT. The CDR3 bases are TGTGCCAGCAGCCCCATAAATTCAGGGAATCAAGAGACCCAGTACTTC. Translation: CASSPINSGNQETQYF.

The chain employs TRBV29-1 and TRBJ1-3; 10 bases line up with TRBD1. The CDR3 is 14 amino acids. Germline loops: CDR1 SQVTM, CDR2 ANQGSEA. Losses at the gene ends were 6 bases for V and 0 bases for J; bases not matched to a gene: 2. This chain's CDR3 is CSVRDRGSGNTIYF. The CDR3, as DNA: TGCAGCGTCAGGGACAGGGGCTCTGGAAACACCATATATTTT.

The CDR3 DNA is TGTGCCAGCAGCCCGACTAGTTTGAGCACCGGGGAGCTGTTTTTT. Protein: CASSPTSLSTGELFF. This sequence joins TRBV7-7 and TRBJ2-2; D possibly corresponds to TRBD2 (6 bases). CDR3 length equals 15 residues. V was clipped by 5 bases and J by 4 bases, with 14 bases between them. Germline loops: CDR1 SSHAT, CDR2 FNYEAQ (reference sequence).

The chain employs TRBV6-5 and TRBJ2-5; 7 nucleotides align to TRBD1. CDR1 and CDR2 from the germline V gene are MNHEY and SVGAGI. J gave up 5 bases and V 5 bases, and 11 bases lay outside the gene matches. This CDR3 is built from 15 residues. The CDR3, as DNA: TGTGCCAGCAGTACTGGGACAGCGCCATGGGAGACCCAGTACTTC. Amino acids: CASSTGTAPWETQYF.

The chain is built from TRBV20-1 and TRBJ2-7; 8 bases line up with TRBD2. The CDR3 loop spans 14 amino acids. The V gene end was trimmed by 2 bases and the J gene end by 0 bases; junction bases not matched to a gene: 3. The germline V gene has CDR1 DFQATT and CDR2 SNEGSKA (reference sequence). DNA of the CDR3: TGCAGTGCTAGACGCGGGGGGAGCTCCTACGAGCAGTACTTC. Translating gives CSARRGGSSYEQYF.

As for this clonotype: At one end, the junction sequence differs from germline, possibly due to a read error. The rearrangement links TRBV5-1 to TRBJ2-5; D uncertain. Germline CDR1 reads SGHRS; CDR2 reads YFSETQ. The CDR3 is made up of 12 amino acids. In DNA form, the CDR3 reads TGCACCAGCAGCAGCCCACAAGAGACCCAGTACTTC. Amino acids: CTSSSPQETQYF.